This T cell receptor beta chain was captured in a study of blood T cell repertoires in COVID-19. The CDR3 contains 16 residues. With V trimmed by 1 base and J by 6 bases, 10 bases remained unmatched. Germline V gene sequence: CDR1 SEHNR, CDR2 FQNEAQ (reference sequence). Some clones are missing from TCRdb's copy, which holds only in-frame ones; the method was immunoSEQ multiplex PCR. The table has 220,000 or so clones, around 84% seen once; the top ten hold roughly 5%. Material: peripheral blood. V gene TRBV7-9 combines with J gene TRBJ2-7; 9 bases agree with TRBD1. This receptor was obtained from a woman aged 55 to 70 who had recovered from COVID-19. The CDR3 reads CASSLGWDRERSEQYF. CDR3 DNA: TGTGCCAGCAGCTTAGGTTGGGACAGGGAAAGAAGCGAGCAGTACTTC. Combining the CDR3 with reference TRBV7-9 and TRBJ2-7 gives the whole variable domain DTGVSQNPRHKITKRGQNVTFRCDPISEHNRLYWYRQTLGQGPEFLTYFQNEAQLEKSRLLSDRFSAERPKGSFSTLEIQRTEQGDSAMYLCASSLGWDRERSEQYFGPGTRLTVT.